These 3 T cell receptor beta chains came from one sample sequenced in a study of OX40 agonist ivuxolimab in advanced cancers. Generated by immunoSEQ multiplex PCR, the TCRdb table keeps only in-frame clones and is missing some. Of 100,000 or so clones listed, around 93% are singletons. The specimen comprised CD4+ or CD8+ T cells sorted from blood, sampled in a trial of the OX40 agonist ivuxolimab. All receptors come from an adult with an advanced solid tumor such as melanoma, head and neck, liver or kidney cancer.

This chain links TRBV7-6 with TRBJ2-7; 10 bases fit TRBD2. Germline-derived CDR1 and CDR2 are SGHVS and FNYEAQ. V lost 0 bases, J lost 4 bases, and 3 bases stayed unmatched. The CDR3 sequence is 15 residues long. The DNA for the CDR3 is TGTGCCAGCAGCTTAGCAGCGGGAGGGCCGTACGAGCAGTACTTC. Its translation: CASSLAAGGPYEQYF.

The J gene is TRBJ2-2, the V gene TRBV5-1; 8 positions match TRBD1. Germline CDR1 and CDR2: SGHRS and YFSETQ. The CDR3 length is 14 residues. Trimming removed 1 base from V and 7 bases from J; junction bases left unmatched: 3. DNA of the CDR3: TGCGCCAGCAGCTTGAGACAGGGGAACGGGGAGCTGTTTTTT. Its translation: CASSLRQGNGELFF. The full variable domain, with the rest looked up from reference TRBV5-1 and TRBJ2-2, is KAGVTQTPRYLIKTRGQQVTLSCSPISGHRSVSWYQQTPGQGLQFLFEYFSETQRNKGNFPGRFSGRQFSNSRSEMNVSTLELGDSALYLCASSLRQGNGELFFGEGSRLTVL.

V gene TRBV30 combines with J gene TRBJ2-7; weak D call: TRBD1 (7 bases). The CDR3 contains 14 residues. Trimming took 8 bases from V and 6 from J, leaving 23 bases between them. Per the germline V gene, CDR1 is GTSNPN and CDR2 is SVGIG (reference sequence). Written as DNA, the CDR3 is TGTGCCGGAACGAAGGGGGCTAACGGGGGCGAGCAGTACTTC. Translating gives CAGTKGANGGEQYF. Full variable domain (missing parts from reference TRBV30 and TRBJ2-7): SQTIHQWPATLVQPVGSPLSLECTVEGTSNPNLYWYRQAAGRGLQLLFYSVGIGQISSEVPQNLSASRPQDRQFILSSKKLLLSDSGFYLCAGTKGANGGEQYFGPGTRLTVT.